A single sample gave rise to the 31 T cell receptor beta chains below, sequenced in a study of memory CD4+ T cells and cytomegalovirus serostatus. Sequenced by immunoSEQ multiplex PCR; TCRdb stores in-frame clones only, minus some. Here the sample spans approximately 65,000 clones, roughly 80% being singletons. The sort gate was single viable CD3+CD4+CD8-CD45RO+ cells for memory CD4+ T cells. Sequenced sample: memory CD4+ T cells from blood. The receptors were sampled from an adult in good health and CMV-seronegative.

This chain joins TRBV27 and TRBJ1-6, with D uncertain. Germline assignment: CDR1 MNHEY and CDR2 SMNVEV (reference sequence). The V gene lost 3 bases and the J gene lost 2 bases, with 14 bases spanning the gap. The CDR3 extends over 17 amino acids. The DNA of the CDR3 is TGTGCCAGCAGTTTCGGATTGAAGGGAACCTATAATTCACCCCTCCACTTT. Translation: CASSFGLKGTYNSPLHF.

The chain recombines TRBV7-9 with TRBJ2-6, with D possibly TRBD2 on 6 matching bases. V lost 1 base and J 4 bases, leaving 14 bases between the germline ends. The CDR3 covers 17 residues. Germline CDR1 is SEHNR and CDR2 is FQNEAQ (reference sequence). For the CDR3, the DNA is TGTGCCAGCAGCTTAGGAGTTGGGGGGAGCGGGGCCAACGTCCTGACTTTC. Amino acid sequence: CASSLGVGGSGANVLTF.

The J gene is TRBJ2-7, the V gene TRBV6-6, with 8 nucleotides matching TRBD1. J gave up 3 bases and V 5 bases, and 6 bases lay outside the gene matches. The CDR3 sequence is 14 residues long. The germline V gene has CDR1 MNHNY and CDR2 SVGAGI (reference sequence). CDR3 DNA: TGTGCCAGCAGTGCCCAGGGGGCACTCTACGAGCAGTACTTC. It specifies CASSAQGALYEQYF.

The chain has TRBV28 and TRBJ1-1, with a tentative D call TRBD1 (6 bases). Germline lookup yields CDR1 MDHEN and CDR2 SYDVKM. Trimming removed 4 bases at V and 5 bases at J, with 11 bases between. The CDR3 is 13 residues long. As DNA, the CDR3 is TGTGCCAGCAGTTCACAGGGAGAGACTGAAGCTTTCTTT. Its translation: CASSSQGETEAFF.

A few counts support this clone. The chain uses TRBV18 and TRBJ1-5; D is possibly TRBD1 (5 bases). Germline lookup yields CDR1 KGHSH and CDR2 LQKENI. The CDR3 has 15 amino acids. The V end was cut by 5 bases, the J end by 4 bases, with 15 bases between. CDR3 sequence reads: CASSVGTSGNQPQHF. CDR3 DNA: TGTGCCAGCTCAGTAGGGACGTCGGGGAATCAGCCCCAGCATTTT.

The chain employs TRBV10-3 and TRBJ1-1; D may be TRBD1 (6 bases). Germline CDR1 is ENHRY and CDR2 is SYGVKD. The CDR3 runs 15 residues. Trimming shortened V by 2 bases and J by 0 bases, and 10 bases separated the two germline ends. The CDR3 coding sequence is TGTGCCATCAGTGAGGAAGGACAGCTGAACACTGAAGCTTTCTTT. It translates to CAISEEGQLNTEAFF.

The chain links TRBV4-1 to TRBJ1-5, with 10 nucleotides matching TRBD1. The CDR3 is made up of 17 amino acids. V lost 1 base and J lost 3; bases outside the gene matches: 6. Germline CDR1 and CDR2: MGHRA and YSYEKL. The CDR3 nucleotides read TGCGCCAGCAGCCAAGGGACAGGGGGAAAGGTCAATCAGCCCCAGCATTTT. Translation gives CASSQGTGGKVNQPQHF.

The CDR3 nucleotides read TGTGCCAGCAGTTTATACCCCTCCCTAGCGGGAATGAAAAACACCGGGGAGCTGTTTTTT. It specifies CASSLYPSLAGMKNTGELFF. The J gene is TRBJ2-2, the V gene TRBV28, with 9 bases fitting TRBD2. CDR1 and CDR2 from the germline V gene are MDHEN and SYDVKM. This CDR3 has 20 amino acids. With V trimmed by 1 base and J by 2 bases, 14 bases remained unmatched.

This chain joins TRBV5-1 and TRBJ1-4; D is perhaps TRBD1 (5 bases). This CDR3 is 16 amino acids long. The V gene's germline CDR1 is SGHRS and CDR2 YFSETQ. V was shortened by 4 bases and J by 0 bases, with 13 bases between the two germline ends. CDR3 coding DNA: TGCGCCAGCAGCCCCTCGGGGGGTACAACTAATGAAAAACTGTTTTTT. This encodes CASSPSGGTTNEKLFF.

Worth noting for this clone: This sample includes further DNA sequences coding for the same CDR3. The chain links TRBV5-1 to TRBJ1-1; a possible D gene is TRBD1 (5 bases). Germline values: CDR1 SGHRS, CDR2 YFSETQ. V lost 2 bases and J lost 4, with 12 bases in between. This CDR3 is built from 14 residues. This CDR3 is CASSLGGGSTEAFF. As DNA, the CDR3 is TGCGCCAGCAGCTTAGGTGGGGGTTCCACTGAAGCTTTCTTT.

This clone was detected a few times. The chain is built from TRBV30 and TRBJ1-5; the D is unclear. V was cut by 0 bases and J by 5 bases, with 11 bases left in between. The CDR3 spans 14 residues. Germline V gene lookup returns CDR1 GTSNPN and CDR2 SVGIG (reference sequence). Here the CDR3 DNA reads TGTGCCTGGAGTGTAATAGGGCCGGATCAGCCCCAGCATTTT. Its protein is CAWSVIGPDQPQHF. Using reference TRBV30 and TRBJ1-5 for the parts outside the CDR3, the full variable domain is SQTIHQWPATLVQPVGSPLSLECTVEGTSNPNLYWYRQAAGRGLQLLFYSVGIGQISSEVPQNLSASRPQDRQFILSSKKLLLSDSGFYLCAWSVIGPDQPQHFGDGTRLSIL.

V and J are TRBV14 and TRBJ2-2; 9 bases line up with TRBD1. The CDR3 is 16 amino acids. CDR1 and CDR2 from the germline V gene are SGHDN and FVKESK. V was clipped by 4 bases and J by 3 bases; unmatched bases: 6. In DNA form, the CDR3 reads TGTGCCAGCAGCCCAACAGGGGGCGCGTACACCGGGGAGCTGTTTTTT. This encodes CASSPTGGAYTGELFF.

This clone was detected once. This chain uses TRBV14 with TRBJ2-7; D possibly uses TRBD1 or TRBD2 (5 bases each). The CDR3 spans 15 residues. Germline assignment: CDR1 SGHDN and CDR2 FVKESK. Trimming cost V 1 base and J 0 bases, with 10 bases left between them. DNA for the CDR3: TGTGCCAGCAGCCAAGCGGGACCCGGCTCCTACGAGCAGTACTTC. This encodes CASSQAGPGSYEQYF.

This rearrangement joins TRBV7-3 to TRBJ1-5; 7 positions agree with TRBD1. CDR3 length: 13 amino acids. V was pared by 5 bases and J by 5 bases, with 3 bases of the junction left unmatched. Germline assignment: CDR1 SGHTA and CDR2 FQGTGA. CDR3 nucleotides: TGTGCCAGCAGCCAGGGGGGCGATCAGCCCCAGCATTTT. Translated, it gives CASSQGGDQPQHF.

This sequence joins TRBV9 and TRBJ1-3; D remains unclear. The CDR3 has 13 residues. Germline values: CDR1 SGDLS, CDR2 YYNGEE. V gave up 3 bases and J gave up 3 bases, with 7 bases separating them. The DNA of the CDR3 is TGTGCCAGCAGCGCGGAAGGTGGAAACACCATATATTTT. Its translation: CASSAEGGNTIYF. The full variable domain, in which reference TRBV9 and TRBJ1-3 provide the parts outside the CDR3, is DSGVTQTPKHLITATGQRVTLRCSPRSGDLSVYWYQQSLDQGLQFLIQYYNGEERAKGNILERFSAQQFPDLHSELNLSSLELGDSALYFCASSAEGGNTIYFGEGSWLTVV.

In its sample, this clone was seen once. The chain has TRBV7-5 and TRBJ2-7; the D call TRBD1 from the table was never checked on the DNA. TRBV7-5 is a known pseudogene. The CDR3 runs to 14 residues. CDR3 sequence reads: CARSKYGTVDEQYF. The CDR3 coding sequence is TGTGCCAGAAGCAAATATGGGACAGTCGACGAGCAGTACTTC.

The chain is built from TRBV28 and TRBJ1-2, with TRBD1 matching 10 bases. Germline assignment: CDR1 MDHEN and CDR2 SYDVKM. CDR3 length equals 16 residues. Trimming at V came to 0 bases and at J to 8 bases, leaving 9 bases not matched to a gene. The CDR3 nucleotides are TGTGCCAGCAGTTTATGGACAGGGGGCAACCCCTTGGGCTACACCTTC. This encodes CASSLWTGGNPLGYTF.

This chain links TRBV6-1 with TRBJ2-7, with D unclear. Germline V gene lookup returns CDR1 MNHNS and CDR2 SASEGT. The V end was cut by 4 bases, the J end by 2 bases, with 6 bases between. The CDR3 consists of 12 residues. The CDR3 DNA reads TGTGCCAGCAGTGCAGACCCCTACGAGCAGTACTTC. Its protein product is CASSADPYEQYF.

J is TRBJ1-1 and V is TRBV2; D gene ambiguous. The CDR3 has 13 residues. Germline values: CDR1 SNHLY, CDR2 FYNNEI. Deletions cut 4 bases from V and 1 base from J, with 7 bases between. The CDR3 loop reads CASSAVTNTEAFF. The CDR3 DNA sequence: TGTGCCAGCAGTGCTGTAACGAACACTGAAGCTTTCTTT.

This clone was observed a handful of times. The V gene is TRBV7-2, the J gene TRBJ2-5, with 7 positions matching TRBD2. The length of the CDR3 is 17 residues. CDR1 is SGHTA and CDR2 is FQGNSA in the germline V gene. With 5 bases clipped from V and 5 bases from J, the junction kept 17 bases outside the gene matches. In nucleotides, the CDR3 is TGTGCCAGCAGCCTGGGGCGGGGCGGGAGAGGAGGCGAGACCCAGTACTTC. It specifies CASSLGRGGRGGETQYF.

The chain is built from TRBV7-9 and TRBJ1-3; no firm D call. V lost 1 base to trimming and J lost 7 bases, with 14 bases between them. Germline V gene sequence: CDR1 SEHNR, CDR2 FQNEAQ (reference sequence). The CDR3 contains 15 residues. Written as DNA, the CDR3 is TGTGCCAGCAGCTTAGGAACACTCGGGAGGAACACCATATATTTT. Amino acid sequence: CASSLGTLGRNTIYF.

The rearrangement uses TRBV7-2 and TRBJ1-2, with TRBD1 as a possible D gene (6 bases). CDR3 length: 15 amino acids. Germline assignment: CDR1 SGHTA and CDR2 FQGNSA. The V gene lost 0 bases and the J gene lost 7 bases, with 15 bases spanning the gap. In nucleotides, the CDR3 is TGTGCCAGCAGCTTAGCCATGGTGGGGGCGGGTGGCTACACCTTC. Protein product: CASSLAMVGAGGYTF.

J is TRBJ1-5 and V is TRBV28, with D unresolved. The V gene lost 6 bases and the J gene lost 6 bases, with 12 bases spanning the gap. The germline CDR1 and CDR2 sequences are MDHEN and SYDVKM. CDR3 length: 13 amino acids. In DNA, the CDR3 is TGTGCCAGCAGGTCCGTATCGGGTCAGCCCCAGCATTTT. Translation: CASRSVSGQPQHF. The full variable domain, with the rest looked up from reference TRBV28 and TRBJ1-5, is DVKVTQSSRYLVKRTGEKVFLECVQDMDHENMFWYRQDPGLGLRLIYFSYDVKMKEKGDIPEGYSVSREKKERFSLILESASTNQTSMYLCASRSVSGQPQHFGDGTRLSIL.

The chain links TRBV19 to TRBJ1-2; D not certain. Trimming removed 6 bases at V and 0 bases at J, with 8 bases between. Germline V gives CDR1 LNHDA, CDR2 SQIVND (reference sequence). The CDR3 runs to 13 residues. The CDR3 DNA sequence: TGTGCCAGTAGACCCGCTGCTAACTATGGCTACACCTTC. This sequence encodes CASRPAANYGYTF.

The chain joins TRBV27 to TRBJ1-1; D may be TRBD1 (5 bases). This CDR3 is built from 11 residues. V lost 6 bases, J lost 5 bases, and 7 bases lay in between. The germline V gene has CDR1 MNHEY and CDR2 SMNVEV (reference sequence). The CDR3 DNA reads as TGTGCCAGCAGGAGACAGACTGAAGCTTTCTTT. It codes for CASRRQTEAFF.

CDR3 amino acids: CASSPNGNTEAFF. The CDR3 region has the DNA TGTGCCAGCTCACCAAACGGGAACACTGAAGCTTTCTTT. The chain has TRBV18 and TRBJ1-1; D remains ambiguous. Trimming took off 2 bases at V and 1 base at J, with 5 bases between the two ends. CDR3 length equals 13 residues. In germline, CDR1 is KGHSH, CDR2 LQKENI.

V gene TRBV6-6 combines with J gene TRBJ1-2; TRBD1 aligns across 9 bases. V lost 5 bases to trimming and J lost 13 bases; unmatched junction nucleotides: 11. The germline V gene encodes CDR1 MNHNY and CDR2 SVGAGI (reference sequence). CDR3 size: 13 residues. CDR3 in DNA: TGTGCCAGCAGTACTACCGGGACAGGGATCAGCACCTTC. This gives the protein CASSTTGTGISTF.

J is TRBJ2-1 and V is TRBV7-9, with D perhaps matching TRBD2 (5 bases). The CDR3 has 15 residues. From germline, CDR1 is SEHNR and CDR2 FQNEAQ (reference sequence). The V end lost 5 bases, the J end lost 7 bases, and 18 bases lay between the germline ends. The CDR3: CASSQVGGYSNEQFF. The CDR3 region has the DNA TGTGCCAGCAGCCAAGTCGGCGGGTACTCTAATGAGCAGTTCTTC. Drawing the rest from reference TRBV7-9 and TRBJ2-1, the complete variable domain is DTGVSQNPRHKITKRGQNVTFRCDPISEHNRLYWYRQTLGQGPEFLTYFQNEAQLEKSRLLSDRFSAERPKGSFSTLEIQRTEQGDSAMYLCASSQVGGYSNEQFFGPGTRLTVL.

In DNA, the CDR3 is TGTGCCAGCAGCTTGGCGGCAGGGAGGTACACCGGGGAGCTGTTTTTT. It yields the protein CASSLAAGRYTGELFF. The rearrangement uses TRBV5-6 and TRBJ2-2; tentatively, D is TRBD2 (6 bases). The CDR3 extends over 16 amino acids. Trimming left V 0 bases short and J 3 bases short, with 12 bases between. Germline CDR1 and CDR2: SGHDT and YYEEEE.

The chain carries TRBV12-5 and TRBJ1-1, with a weak D call TRBD1 (5 bases). Germline CDR1 reads LGHNT; CDR2 reads FRNRAP. V was cut by 5 bases and J by 0 bases, with 13 bases left in between. CDR3 length: 15 amino acids. The CDR3 region has the DNA TGTGCTAGTGGTCCCAGGGCGGGGATGAACACTGAAGCTTTCTTT. This encodes CASGPRAGMNTEAFF.

This sequence joins TRBV7-9 and TRBJ1-2; 7 positions agree with TRBD1. V trimming: 0 bases; J trimming: 3 bases; junction bases outside the gene matches: 7. The CDR3 contains 16 residues. Germline V gene sequence: CDR1 SEHNR, CDR2 FQNEAQ (reference sequence). The CDR3 sequence: CASSLATGTDYYGYTF. CDR3 nucleotide sequence: TGTGCCAGCAGCTTAGCGACAGGGACGGATTACTATGGCTACACCTTC.